These 18 T cell receptor beta chains were sequenced from one sample in a study of lymphopenia after photon versus proton radiotherapy. This table comes from immunoSEQ multiplex PCR, and its TCRdb copy is limited to in-frame clones, with some not included. Counted here are about 70,000 clones, about 87% occurring once; the ten biggest clones make up less than 14%. The sample was peripheral blood, taken from a patient treated with proton-based radiotherapy. The receptors come from an elderly man with esophageal cancer.

The V and J genes are TRBV11-3 and TRBJ2-7; 11 positions match TRBD2. This CDR3 has 15 residues. From germline, CDR1 is SGHNT and CDR2 YENEEA. J lost 2 bases, V lost 4 bases, and 4 bases had no gene match. The CDR3 sequence is CASSSGLAEAYEQYF. CDR3 in DNA: TGTGCCAGCAGCTCGGGACTAGCGGAAGCCTACGAGCAGTACTTC.

The chain uses TRBV5-1 and TRBJ2-1; either TRBD1 or TRBD2 may supply D (5 bases each). CDR3 length: 15 residues. V shed 4 bases and J shed 7 bases, with 18 bases lying between them. Per the germline V gene, CDR1 is SGHRS and CDR2 is YFSETQ. CDR3 in DNA: TGCGCCAGCAGCCGGGACCCCCAAGGCCAGAATGAGCAGTTCTTC. This translates into CASSRDPQGQNEQFF.

In DNA, the CDR3 is TGTGCCAGCAGCTCCAGAACGGGACAGCCAAACTATGGCTACACCTTC. Translation gives CASSSRTGQPNYGYTF. The chain joins TRBV5-6 to TRBJ1-2, with 7 bases fitting TRBD1. Losses at the gene ends were 3 bases for V and 2 bases for J; bases not matched to a gene: 10. This CDR3 is 16 amino acids long. CDR1 and CDR2 (germline): SGHDT, YYEEEE.

The gene calls are TRBV5-1 and TRBJ2-1; TRBD2 matches at 11 bases. Trimming at V came to 0 bases and at J to 7 bases, leaving 3 bases not matched to a gene. Per germline, CDR1 SGHRS and CDR2 YFSETQ. This CDR3 has 15 amino acids. The CDR3 sequence is CASSLELAGGNEQFF. The CDR3 bases are TGCGCCAGCAGCTTGGAGCTAGCGGGGGGAAATGAGCAGTTCTTC.

This clone has a handful of counts. The chain combines TRBV19 with TRBJ1-2; D gene unclear. The CDR3 extends over 15 amino acids. Germline-derived CDR1 and CDR2 are LNHDA and SQIVND (reference sequence). V dropped 5 bases and J dropped 4 bases, with 17 bases sitting between them. The CDR3 bases are TGTGCCAGTAGTCCCCAAGGAAAAGGGTTCTATGGCTACACCTTC. This gives the protein CASSPQGKGFYGYTF.

In nucleotides, the CDR3 is TGTGCCAGCAGTGACACAGGGGGTGTCGCTTCAGGAAACACCATATATTTT. Translation: CASSDTGGVASGNTIYF. This chain links TRBV2 with TRBJ1-3, with 8 bases that match TRBD1. The CDR3 loop spans 17 amino acids. V lost 3 bases and J lost 4; bases outside the gene matches: 11. The germline V gene encodes CDR1 SNHLY and CDR2 FYNNEI. The whole variable domain, filled in from reference TRBV2 and TRBJ1-3, reads EPEVTQTPSHQVTQMGQEVILRCVPISNHLYFYWYRQILGQKVEFLVSFYNNEISEKSEIFDDQFSVERPDGSNFTLKIRSTKLEDSAMYFCASSDTGGVASGNTIYFGEGSWLTVV.

The chain combines TRBV10-3 with TRBJ2-7; 7 nucleotides match TRBD2. This CDR3 is built from 15 residues. The trim removed 6 bases at V and 0 bases at J, leaving 8 bases unmatched. CDR1 and CDR2 (germline): ENHRY, SYGVKD. The CDR3 nucleotides are TGTGCCATCAGGCGGGAGACAGACTTCTCCTACGAGCAGTACTTC. Translated: CAIRRETDFSYEQYF.

The CDR3 bases are TGTGCCAGTAGTATGTCAGGGACCGCAGATACGCAGTATTTT. Amino acid sequence: CASSMSGTADTQYF. This chain links TRBV19 with TRBJ2-3, with D perhaps matching TRBD1 or TRBD2 (5 bases each). CDR3 length: 14 amino acids. Trimming left V 3 bases short and J 4 bases short, with 11 bases between. Germline V gene sequence: CDR1 LNHDA, CDR2 SQIVND (reference sequence).

This chain joins TRBV5-6 and TRBJ2-3; perhaps TRBD2 as D (5 bases). Trimming removed 4 bases from V and 4 bases from J, with 16 bases in between. The CDR3 runs 15 residues. Looked up from germline, CDR1 is SGHDT and CDR2 is YYEEEE. Here the CDR3 DNA reads TGTGCCAGCAGCGGAACTAGAAGTTTCTCAGATACGCAGTATTTT. Encoded protein: CASSGTRSFSDTQYF.

This clone was detected only a few times. The chain joins TRBV2 to TRBJ2-6; weak D call: TRBD1 (5 bases). The length of the CDR3 is 15 residues. Germline CDR1 SNHLY, CDR2 FYNNEI. Trimming shortened V by 2 bases and J by 3 bases, and 8 bases separated the two germline ends. CDR3 sequence reads: CASSEQGYGANVLTF. The CDR3 bases are TGTGCCAGCAGTGAACAGGGCTATGGGGCCAACGTCCTGACTTTC. Using reference TRBV2 and TRBJ2-6 for the parts outside the CDR3, the full variable domain is EPEVTQTPSHQVTQMGQEVILRCVPISNHLYFYWYRQILGQKVEFLVSFYNNEISEKSEIFDDQFSVERPDGSNFTLKIRSTKLEDSAMYFCASSEQGYGANVLTFGAGSRLTVL.

The CDR3 DNA is TGTGCCAGCAGCCAAAACCCGGACAGGGCTGGAAACACCATATATTTT. It yields the protein CASSQNPDRAGNTIYF. The J gene is TRBJ1-3, the V gene TRBV5-5, with 8 bases fitting TRBD1. CDR1 SGHKS and CDR2 YYEKEE come from the germline V gene (reference sequence). The J segment lost 2 bases and the V segment lost 4 bases, leaving 8 bases of the junction unmatched. CDR3 length: 16 residues.

The genes are TRBV7-9 and TRBJ1-4; tentatively, D is TRBD1 (6 bases). The CDR3 is 14 residues long. V lost 5 bases and J 3 bases, leaving 10 bases between the germline ends. Germline CDR1 reads SEHNR; CDR2 reads FQNEAQ (reference sequence). The CDR3 DNA sequence: TGTGCCAGCAGCGACAGGACGGCTAATGAAAAACTGTTTTTT. Translation: CASSDRTANEKLFF.

The chain is built from TRBV27 and TRBJ2-7, with TRBD1 identical over 8 bases. This CDR3 spans 14 amino acids. J was trimmed by 5 bases and V by 6 bases; bases with no gene match: 9. Per germline, CDR1 MNHEY and CDR2 SMNVEV (reference sequence). The CDR3, as DNA: TGTGCCAGCAGGCCCGGGACAGGAAGTCACGAGCAGTACTTC. This codes for CASRPGTGSHEQYF.

Remarks on this clone: The junction differs from germline at one of its ends, possibly a read error. J is TRBJ2-1 and V is TRBV29-1, with 7 positions matching TRBD1. The CDR3 totals 13 residues. Germline-derived CDR1 and CDR2 are SQVTM and ANQGSEA. The CDR3: CSVGQASHNEQFF. The CDR3 DNA reads as TGCAGCGTCGGACAGGCCTCCCACAATGAGCAGTTCTTC.

The chain employs TRBV18 and TRBJ2-2, with a weak D call TRBD2 (6 bases). Germline-derived CDR1 and CDR2 are KGHSH and LQKENI. This CDR3 has 13 residues. Trimming took off 3 bases at V and 6 bases at J, with 8 bases between the two ends. The CDR3 spells CASSPGGSGELFF. CDR3 sequence (DNA): TGTGCCAGCTCACCCGGGGGATCCGGGGAGCTGTTTTTT. The full variable domain, completed using reference TRBV18 and TRBJ2-2, is NAGVMQNPRHLVRRRGQEARLRCSPMKGHSHVYWYRQLPEEGLKFMVYLQKENIIDESGMPKERFSAEFPKEGPSILRIQQVVRGDSAAYFCASSPGGSGELFFGEGSRLTVL.

The rearrangement joins TRBV4-2 to TRBJ2-3, with a tentative D call TRBD2 (5 bases). This CDR3 region has 16 residues. From germline, CDR1 is LGHNA and CDR2 YNFKEQ. V dropped 0 bases and J dropped 1 base, with 11 bases sitting between them. Written as DNA, the CDR3 is TGTGCCAGCAGCCAAGATGTTGGGCGGGGCACAGATACGCAGTATTTT. The encoded protein is CASSQDVGRGTDTQYF.

The chain recombines TRBV4-3 with TRBJ2-7; a weak D match, TRBD2 (6 bases). Germline lookup yields CDR1 LGHNA and CDR2 YSLEER. This CDR3 spans 14 amino acids. V was pared by 4 bases and J by 1 base, with 11 bases between. This CDR3 is CASSRGLLSYEQYF. CDR3 sequence (DNA): TGCGCCAGCAGCCGGGGACTTTTATCCTACGAGCAGTACTTC.

This clone is categorized as medium-sized. The chain employs TRBV6-1 and TRBJ1-1; D is ambiguous. Per the germline V gene, CDR1 is MNHNS and CDR2 is SASEGT. V shed 6 bases and J shed 2 bases, with 7 bases lying between them. The CDR3 is 12 residues long. The CDR3 DNA is TGTGCCAGCAGGGACCCAAACACTGAAGCTTTCTTT. Translation: CASRDPNTEAFF.